Shown below are 16 T cell receptor beta chains from a single sample sequenced in a study of cytomegalovirus exposure and HLA in healthy donors. Amplification used 60 Vbeta primers and 13 Jbeta primers. Sequencing used immunoSEQ multiplex PCR; TCRdb keeps in-frame clones, though not all of them. Here the sample spans some 140,000 clones, 60% to 80% being singletons. The material sequenced was PBMCs. The receptors originated from a young man in good health and CMV-seronegative.

This chain joins TRBV5-8 and TRBJ1-1, with 7 positions matching TRBD1. Germline-derived CDR1 and CDR2 are SGHTS and YDEGEE. The V segment lost 2 bases and the J segment 0 bases; nucleotides outside the gene matches: 7. The CDR3 runs 16 residues. The CDR3 spells CASSFWDRVMNTEAFF. The DNA of the CDR3 is TGTGCCAGCAGCTTTTGGGACAGAGTAATGAACACTGAAGCTTTCTTT.

CDR3 in amino acids: CASGQTRRAEAFF. CDR3 coding DNA: TGTGCTAGTGGTCAAACACGACGGGCTGAAGCTTTCTTT. The chain couples TRBV12-5 to TRBJ1-1; D is unclear. The CDR3 totals 13 residues. V dropped 5 bases and J dropped 6 bases, with 13 bases sitting between them. CDR1 and CDR2 (germline): LGHNT, FRNRAP.

The V call is TRBV18, the J call TRBJ1-1; TRBD1 agrees at 12 bases. CDR3 length: 18 amino acids. In germline, CDR1 is KGHSH, CDR2 LQKENI. V lost 4 bases, J lost 5 bases, and 14 bases stayed unmatched. CDR3 in DNA: TGTGCCAGCTCACGATACTCCGGGACAGGGGGCTCGTGGACTGAAGCTTTCTTT. Its protein product is CASSRYSGTGGSWTEAFF.

The chain's CDR3 is CATSRRRAQATEAFF. As DNA, the CDR3 is TGTGCCACCAGCAGACGGCGGGCCCAGGCCACTGAAGCTTTCTTT. The chain couples TRBV15 to TRBJ1-1; D call uncertain. Trimming took 2 bases from V and 4 from J, leaving 14 bases between them. CDR1 is LNHNV, CDR2 YYDKDF, per germline (reference sequence). The CDR3 loop spans 15 amino acids.

The chain has TRBV6-5 and TRBJ2-4; 8 bases are a match to TRBD2. The germline V gene has CDR1 MNHEY and CDR2 SVGAGI. The CDR3 runs 14 residues. V was clipped by 6 bases and J by 8 bases; unmatched bases: 9. In DNA, the CDR3 is TGTGCCAGCAGCCACGGACTAGCCGGGGACATTCAGTACTTC. Protein sequence: CASSHGLAGDIQYF.

The chain links TRBV7-9 to TRBJ1-2; a weak D match, TRBD1 (6 bases). V shed 1 base and J shed 6 bases, with 9 bases lying between them. Germline-derived CDR1 and CDR2 are SEHNR and FQNEAQ (reference sequence). The CDR3 has 13 residues. The CDR3 DNA is TGTGCCAGCAGCTTAGGGCAGGGGAATGGCTACACCTTC. Amino acids: CASSLGQGNGYTF.

This chain connects TRBV7-6 to TRBJ2-1; 10 bases line up with TRBD1. This CDR3 is 14 amino acids long. The V gene end was trimmed by 3 bases and the J gene end by 7 bases; junction bases not matched to a gene: 3. Germline-derived CDR1 and CDR2 are SGHVS and FNYEAQ. The CDR3 region has the DNA TGTGCCAGCAGCTTCGGACAGGGGGTAAATGAGCAGTTCTTC. Its protein product is CASSFGQGVNEQFF. Together with reference TRBV7-6 and TRBJ2-1, the CDR3 gives the full variable domain: GAGVSQSPRYKVTKRGQDVALRCDPISGHVSLYWYRQALGQGPEFLTYFNYEAQQDKSGLPNDRFSAERPEGSISTLTIQRTEQRDSAMYRCASSFGQGVNEQFFGPGTRLTVL.

This clone was seen a single time. The chain couples TRBV9 to TRBJ2-2, with D perhaps matching TRBD1 (5 bases). Germline V gives CDR1 SGDLS, CDR2 YYNGEE. The V and J ends lost 0 bases and 7 bases respectively, with 10 bases between them. The CDR3 has 14 amino acids. In DNA form, the CDR3 reads TGTGCCAGCAGCGTAGAAGGGGAAGACGGGGAGCTGTTTTTT. Translating it yields CASSVEGEDGELFF. The variable domain in full, completed from reference TRBV9 and TRBJ2-2, reads DSGVTQTPKHLITATGQRVTLRCSPRSGDLSVYWYQQSLDQGLQFLIQYYNGEERAKGNILERFSAQQFPDLHSELNLSSLELGDSALYFCASSVEGEDGELFFGEGSRLTVL.

The chain has TRBV29-1 and TRBJ1-2, with 7 bases lining up with TRBD1. The V gene end was trimmed by 6 bases and the J gene end by 4 bases; junction bases not matched to a gene: 11. This CDR3 has 14 amino acids. The germline V gene has CDR1 SQVTM and CDR2 ANQGSEA. CDR3 nucleotide sequence: TGCAGCGTCCTAGGGGGCAGTTCGACCTATGGCTACACCTTC. This encodes CSVLGGSSTYGYTF.

This clone has only a few counts. The genes are TRBV30 and TRBJ1-6; 8 positions match TRBD1. The CDR3 is 13 amino acids. Trimming removed 6 bases from V and 4 bases from J; junction bases left unmatched: 2. The germline V gene encodes CDR1 GTSNPN and CDR2 SVGIG (reference sequence). The CDR3 DNA reads TGTGCCTGCAGACAGGGGTATAATTCACCCCTCCACTTT. Its protein product is CACRQGYNSPLHF.

The chain carries TRBV5-1 and TRBJ2-3; 7 bases match TRBD1. The J segment lost 2 bases and the V segment lost 0 bases, leaving 6 bases of the junction unmatched. The CDR3 spans 16 residues. Per the germline V gene, CDR1 is SGHRS and CDR2 is YFSETQ. CDR3 in amino acids: CASSLAPGQATDTQYF. The CDR3 DNA reads TGCGCCAGCAGCTTGGCCCCCGGACAGGCCACAGATACGCAGTATTTT.

The V gene is TRBV2, the J gene TRBJ1-2, with 7 bases identical to TRBD1. This CDR3 is 13 amino acids long. The V and J ends lost 9 bases and 4 bases, in that order; junction bases with no gene match: 8. Per germline, CDR1 SNHLY and CDR2 FYNNEI. This CDR3 reads CARTGGGVYGYTF. CDR3 in DNA: TGTGCCAGGACCGGAGGGGGCGTCTATGGCTACACCTTC.

The V call is TRBV29-1, the J call TRBJ1-1; D is ambiguous. The germline V gene encodes CDR1 SQVTM and CDR2 ANQGSEA. Trimming removed 5 bases at V and 7 bases at J, with 8 bases between. This CDR3 contains 10 residues. Written as DNA, the CDR3 is TGCAGCGTTCAATCCGGTGAAGCTTTCTTT. Translation gives CSVQSGEAFF.

This sequence joins TRBV27 and TRBJ2-1, with a possible D match to TRBD1 (6 bases). The CDR3 has 17 amino acids. Trimming removed 5 bases from V and 0 bases from J, with 17 bases in between. CDR1 is MNHEY and CDR2 is SMNVEV in the germline V gene (reference sequence). This chain's CDR3 is CASSPRPGESSYNEQFF. The CDR3 nucleotides are TGTGCCAGCAGTCCGAGACCAGGGGAGAGCTCCTACAATGAGCAGTTCTTC.

The J gene is TRBJ1-1, the V gene TRBV11-2; possible D gene TRBD1, 6 bases. This CDR3 region has 15 residues. V lost 3 bases to trimming and J lost 0 bases, with 11 bases between them. Germline loops: CDR1 SGHAT, CDR2 FQNNGV. The CDR3 region has the DNA TGTGCCAGCAGCTTTGGGGGGGCGATGAACACTGAAGCTTTCTTT. This codes for CASSFGGAMNTEAFF.

This clone has more than one count but fewer than ten. The chain joins TRBV19 to TRBJ2-3; 12 positions match TRBD2. The CDR3 loop spans 21 amino acids. V was pared by 4 bases and J by 0 bases, with 17 bases of the junction left unmatched. Germline V gives CDR1 LNHDA, CDR2 SQIVND (reference sequence). Here the CDR3 reads CASSTLPGLAGQETSTDTQYF. CDR3 coding DNA: TGTGCCAGTAGTACCTTACCTGGACTAGCGGGGCAAGAAACTAGCACAGATACGCAGTATTTT. The variable domain in full, with the rest retrieved from reference TRBV19 and TRBJ2-3, is DGGITQSPKYLFRKEGQNVTLSCEQNLNHDAMYWYRQDPGQGLRLIYYSQIVNDFQKGDIAEGYSVSREKKESFPLTVTSAQKNPTAFYLCASSTLPGLAGQETSTDTQYFGPGTRLTVL.